The clone carrying this T cell receptor (beta chain) has a single count. What it binds is unknown. This entry comes from a study of cytomegalovirus exposure and HLA in healthy donors. Overall study findings and caveats: In an earlier analysis, in several hundred donors, most V segments appeared productive either ~90% or ~30% of the time.

PCR amplification relied on 60 Vbeta primers (plus 13 Jbeta primers). TCRdb's table, derived via immunoSEQ multiplex PCR, lists solely in-frame clones and lacks some. The sample lists around 170,000 clones; around 80% were seen once. The CDR3 consists of 13 residues. Germline values: CDR1 SGHRS, CDR2 YFSETQ. The ends lost 7 bases at V and 3 bases at J; junction bases unmatched: 6. The TCR comes from a young woman in good health and CMV-seronegative. Sequenced input: PBMCs. This chain uses TRBV5-1 with TRBJ2-7; the match to TRBD1 covers 8 bases. The CDR3 DNA sequence: TGCGCCAGCGGCGGACAGGGAGGCTACGAGCAGTACTTC. It translates to CASGGQGGYEQYF.